Shown below are 24 T cell receptor beta chains from a single sample sequenced in a study of cytomegalovirus exposure and HLA in healthy donors. The study ran its PCR with 60 Vbeta and 13 Jbeta primers. The data were produced by immunoSEQ multiplex PCR, yet TCRdb's version contains in-frame clones alone and is incomplete. The sample records some 50,000 clones, around three quarters being singletons. The sample taken for sequencing was PBMCs. These receptors all come from a woman between 50 and 59 years old in good health and CMV-seropositive.

In this sample, this clone turned up once. J is TRBJ2-5 and V is TRBV7-6; 8 bases align to TRBD1. The J call may be incorrect, as the DNA end agrees better with TRBJ2-7. This CDR3 spans 14 amino acids. CDR1 is SGHVS and CDR2 is FNYEAQ in the germline V gene. In DNA, the CDR3 is TGTGCCAGCAGCTCATCAGGGGGCATCTACGAGCAGTACTTC. Its protein product is CASSSSGGIYEQYF.

This clone was counted only a few times. This sequence joins TRBV7-2 and TRBJ2-7; perhaps TRBD2 as D (5 bases). Germline V gives CDR1 SGHTA, CDR2 FQGNSA. Trimming shortened V by 3 bases and J by 3 bases, and 12 bases separated the two germline ends. The length of the CDR3 is 14 residues. Here the CDR3 reads CASSFGGSHYEQYF. CDR3 bases: TGTGCCAGCAGCTTTGGTGGGAGTCACTACGAGCAGTACTTC.

About this clone: Additional DNA sequences in this sample encode the identical CDR3. The V call is TRBV6-5, the J call TRBJ1-2; 7 nucleotides align to TRBD1. Germline-derived CDR1 and CDR2 are MNHEY and SVGAGI. The CDR3 extends over 13 amino acids. V trimming: 5 bases; J trimming: 5 bases; junction bases outside the gene matches: 5. The DNA for the CDR3 is TGTGCCAGCAGTCCCGGGACAGTTTATGGCTACACCTTC. It yields the protein CASSPGTVYGYTF.

The chain combines TRBV6-6 with TRBJ2-7, with 9 bases aligning to TRBD2. J lost 1 base, V lost 10 bases, and 11 bases had no gene match. There are 15 residues in the CDR3. Germline V gene data show CDR1 as MNHNY and CDR2 as SVGAGI (reference sequence). CDR3 sequence: CATTGTSFRSYEQYF. The CDR3 nucleotides are TGTGCCACAACCGGGACTAGCTTTCGGTCCTACGAGCAGTACTTC.

The rearrangement joins TRBV30 to TRBJ1-1, with D tentatively TRBD1 (5 bases). The germline V and J ends were trimmed by 5 bases and 14 bases, with 18 bases remaining between them. This CDR3 has 11 amino acids. Germline CDR1 and CDR2: GTSNPN and SVGIG (reference sequence). CDR3 protein: CAWGAEKLEFF. The CDR3 bases are TGTGCCTGGGGGGCAGAGAAACTGGAGTTCTTT.

V is TRBV15 and J is TRBJ2-5; possibly TRBD2 for D (6 bases). Germline CDR1 is LNHNV and CDR2 is YYDKDF (reference sequence). Trimming removed 5 bases at V and 5 bases at J, with 18 bases between. The length of the CDR3 is 15 residues. The CDR3 bases are TGTGCCACCAGCGGCCAGGGCGCTGCGGGGGAGACCCAGTACTTC. Amino acids: CATSGQGAAGETQYF.

V and J are TRBV4-3 and TRBJ2-1; 9 nucleotides align to TRBD2. The ends lost 0 bases at V and 7 bases at J; junction bases unmatched: 13. Germline V CDR1 and CDR2: LGHNA, YSLEER. This CDR3 contains 18 residues. CDR3 in DNA: TGCGCCAGCAGCCAAGAGGCACTAGCGGGCGACCAGCGGAATGAGCAGTTCTTC. It is translated as CASSQEALAGDQRNEQFF.

In regard to this clone: Other DNA sequences from this sample encode an identical CDR3 as well. CDR3 nucleotides: TGTGCCAGCAGCTTAGAAGCGGGAGCGCAAGAGACCCAGTACTTC. It is translated as CASSLEAGAQETQYF. The rearrangement links TRBV7-6 to TRBJ2-5; 8 positions agree with TRBD2. The CDR3 is 15 amino acids. J was trimmed by 2 bases and V by 1 base; bases with no gene match: 3. Germline CDR1 is SGHVS and CDR2 is FNYEAQ.

This chain links TRBV7-2 with TRBJ1-2; D uncertain. V was cut by 4 bases and J by 8 bases, with 14 bases left in between. This CDR3 is built from 13 residues. The germline V gene encodes CDR1 SGHTA and CDR2 FQGNSA. CDR3 in amino acids: CASSSSSRLGYTF. The DNA for the CDR3 is TGTGCCAGCAGCTCCTCATCGCGCCTAGGCTACACCTTC.

This chain links TRBV7-6 with TRBJ1-1, with 11 bases lining up with TRBD1. After removal of 5 bases from V and 0 bases from J, the junction contained 2 bases not matched to a gene. The CDR3 sequence is 15 residues long. From germline, CDR1 is SGHVS and CDR2 FNYEAQ. The CDR3 sequence is CASSGTGGLNTEAFF. In DNA form, the CDR3 reads TGTGCCAGCAGCGGGACAGGGGGATTGAACACTGAAGCTTTCTTT.

V usage is TRBV2 and J usage is TRBJ2-5; 8 bases align to TRBD1. CDR1 is SNHLY and CDR2 is FYNNEI in the germline V gene. The trim removed 5 bases at V and 5 bases at J, leaving 10 bases unmatched. This CDR3 contains 15 residues. The CDR3 region is CASSPRDRYRETQYF. The CDR3 nucleotides are TGTGCCAGCAGTCCCCGGGACAGGTACAGGGAGACCCAGTACTTC. Supplemented by reference TRBV2 and TRBJ2-5, the full variable domain reads EPEVTQTPSHQVTQMGQEVILRCVPISNHLYFYWYRQILGQKVEFLVSFYNNEISEKSEIFDDQFSVERPDGSNFTLKIRSTKLEDSAMYFCASSPRDRYRETQYFGPGTRLLVL.

CDR3 protein: CASSSNTGGLPSTDTQYF. As DNA, the CDR3 is TGCGCCAGCAGCTCAAACACGGGGGGGCTCCCGTCCACAGATACGCAGTATTTT. The chain joins TRBV5-1 to TRBJ2-3; 8 bases fit TRBD2. The CDR3 spans 18 residues. After removal of 3 bases from V and 2 bases from J, the junction contained 14 bases not matched to a gene. The germline V gene has CDR1 SGHRS and CDR2 YFSETQ.

The chain employs TRBV6-1 and TRBJ2-2; TRBD1 matches 7 bases. The CDR3 is 15 residues long. The V gene end was trimmed by 3 bases and the J gene end by 7 bases; junction bases not matched to a gene: 8. Germline V gene data show CDR1 as MNHNS and CDR2 as SASEGT. CDR3 loop: CASSDPGQRIGELFF. The CDR3 DNA is TGTGCCAGCAGTGACCCGGGACAGAGGATCGGGGAGCTGTTTTTT.

This clone appeared a few times. The V call is TRBV2, the J call TRBJ1-5, with a possible D match to TRBD1 (5 bases). This CDR3 comprises 13 residues. Germline CDR1 reads SNHLY; CDR2 reads FYNNEI. The V gene lost 6 bases and the J gene lost 1 base, with 7 bases spanning the gap. The DNA of the CDR3 is TGTGCCAGCAGAAAGGGGAGCAATCAGCCCCAGCATTTT. Translating it yields CASRKGSNQPQHF.

CDR3 coding DNA: TGTGCCAGCAGCTCAAACATTATTAGCGGGGGGCGGGCAGATACGCAGTATTTT. Translating gives CASSSNIISGGRADTQYF. V and J are TRBV7-8 and TRBJ2-3, with 10 bases aligning to TRBD2. From germline, CDR1 is SGHVS and CDR2 FQNEAQ. The CDR3 extends over 18 amino acids. With 4 bases clipped from V and 4 bases from J, the junction kept 14 bases outside the gene matches.

This clone came up a few times. This chain links TRBV9 with TRBJ1-1, with D possibly TRBD1 on 5 matching bases. Germline CDR1 is SGDLS and CDR2 is YYNGEE. This CDR3 spans 16 amino acids. V lost 4 bases, J lost 6 bases, and 22 bases lay in between. CDR3 in amino acids: CASSTHVDINGAEAFF. The CDR3 DNA follows: TGTGCCAGCAGCACCCACGTGGACATTAATGGGGCTGAAGCTTTCTTT.

Only a few counts were recorded for this clone. The chain joins TRBV7-6 to TRBJ2-3; 10 bases line up with TRBD1. The CDR3 covers 22 residues. Germline V gene lookup returns CDR1 SGHVS and CDR2 FNYEAQ. With V trimmed by 2 bases and J by 3 bases, 23 bases remained unmatched. The CDR3, as DNA: TGTGCCAGCAGCTTAAGCCCCTGGACAGGGGGAGCTAAGCGGGAGATGACAGATACGCAGTATTTT. It is translated as CASSLSPWTGGAKREMTDTQYF.

The rearrangement uses TRBV11-2 and TRBJ2-7; D may be TRBD2 (6 bases). The germline V gene encodes CDR1 SGHAT and CDR2 FQNNGV. V gave up 1 base and J gave up 3 bases, with 13 bases separating them. This CDR3 contains 15 residues. CDR3 bases: TGTGCCAGCAGCTTAGGTTGGCTAGCGAGCTACGAGCAGTACTTC. The encoded protein is CASSLGWLASYEQYF. The full variable domain, rest sourced from reference TRBV11-2 and TRBJ2-7, is EAGVAQSPRYKIIEKRQSVAFWCNPISGHATLYWYQQILGQGPKLLIQFQNNGVVDDSQLPKDRFSAERLKGVDSTLKIQPAKLEDSAVYLCASSLGWLASYEQYFGPGTRLTVT.

This clone was counted between two and nine times. The V and J genes are TRBV19 and TRBJ2-3, with D perhaps matching TRBD2 (6 bases). Germline values: CDR1 LNHDA, CDR2 SQIVND (reference sequence). There are 19 residues in the CDR3. V was cut by 1 base and J by 4 bases, with 24 bases left in between. Written as DNA, the CDR3 is TGTGCCAGTAGTATAGGGGCGTGGGAGGCCGGAGCTTACTCAGATACGCAGTATTTT. Its protein product is CASSIGAWEAGAYSDTQYF. Combining the CDR3 with reference TRBV19 and TRBJ2-3 gives the whole variable domain DGGITQSPKYLFRKEGQNVTLSCEQNLNHDAMYWYRQDPGQGLRLIYYSQIVNDFQKGDIAEGYSVSREKKESFPLTVTSAQKNPTAFYLCASSIGAWEAGAYSDTQYFGPGTRLTVL.

The table lists this clone with a few counts. The chain joins TRBV12-1 to TRBJ2-7; the table calls TRBD1, which could not be checked here. TRBV12-1 is a known pseudogene. The CDR3 loop spans 15 amino acids. The CDR3 nucleotides read TGTGCCAGCAGCCCTCTCCGGACAGTAGGCTACGAGCAGTACTTC. It yields the protein CASSPLRTVGYEQYF.

CDR3 sequence reads: CASSRGTNNNEQFF. In nucleotides, the CDR3 is TGTGCCAGCAGCCGTGGGACTAACAACAATGAGCAGTTCTTC. The gene calls are TRBV5-5 and TRBJ2-1; 7 bases align to TRBD2. CDR3 length equals 14 residues. The trim removed 4 bases at V and 5 bases at J, leaving 6 bases unmatched. Germline loops: CDR1 SGHKS, CDR2 YYEKEE (reference sequence).

This chain's CDR3 is CASSIGVYSYEQYF. The CDR3 DNA reads as TGTGCCAGTAGTATAGGCGTCTACTCCTACGAGCAGTACTTC. The chain couples TRBV19 to TRBJ2-7; unclear D gene. The CDR3 has 14 amino acids. The germline V and J ends were trimmed by 1 base and 0 bases, with 7 bases remaining between them. CDR1 and CDR2 from the germline V gene are LNHDA and SQIVND (reference sequence).

This clone was seen only a few times. J is TRBJ2-1 and V is TRBV5-6; TRBD2 might be the D (6 bases). This CDR3 is built from 16 residues. The V end lost 0 bases, the J end lost 7 bases, and 17 bases lay between the germline ends. Germline V gene sequence: CDR1 SGHDT, CDR2 YYEEEE. The CDR3 DNA follows: TGTGCCAGCAGCTTGGTCCCAACCGGGAGTAAGAATGAGCAGTTCTTC. Translating it yields CASSLVPTGSKNEQFF.

The chain is built from TRBV7-9 and TRBJ2-1, with 7 bases matching TRBD2. Germline V CDR1 and CDR2: SEHNR, FQNEAQ (reference sequence). The CDR3 is made up of 15 amino acids. The J segment lost 5 bases and the V segment lost 8 bases, leaving 12 bases of the junction unmatched. The CDR3 DNA sequence: TGTGCCAGCCTATATGGGAGGGAACGAAACAATGAGCAGTTCTTC. Protein product: CASLYGRERNNEQFF. The full variable domain, its missing parts supplied by reference TRBV7-9 and TRBJ2-1, is DTGVSQNPRHKITKRGQNVTFRCDPISEHNRLYWYRQTLGQGPEFLTYFQNEAQLEKSRLLSDRFSAERPKGSFSTLEIQRTEQGDSAMYLCASLYGRERNNEQFFGPGTRLTVL.